This TCR beta chain appears in the sequencing data of a study of blood T cell repertoires in COVID-19. The V end was cut by 1 base, the J end by 5 bases, with 11 bases between. In germline, CDR1 is MGHRA, CDR2 YSYEKL. The length of the CDR3 is 15 residues. How the authors handled the data: It was from reference gene primer amplification that nucleated cell counts were estimated. The data were produced by immunoSEQ multiplex PCR, yet TCRdb's version contains in-frame clones alone and is incomplete. V and J calls and clone size are as listed in that table; D and trimming were resolved from the DNA. The sample has more than 70,000 clones; about 85% are singletons.

The chain employs TRBV4-1 and TRBJ1-4, with D hard to call. The specimen sequenced was peripheral blood. The TCR was taken from a man aged 55 to 70 with acute or convalescent COVID-19. The CDR3 loop is CASSQVAQQNEKLFF. CDR3 nucleotide sequence: TGCGCCAGCAGCCAAGTGGCACAGCAAAATGAAAAACTGTTTTTT.